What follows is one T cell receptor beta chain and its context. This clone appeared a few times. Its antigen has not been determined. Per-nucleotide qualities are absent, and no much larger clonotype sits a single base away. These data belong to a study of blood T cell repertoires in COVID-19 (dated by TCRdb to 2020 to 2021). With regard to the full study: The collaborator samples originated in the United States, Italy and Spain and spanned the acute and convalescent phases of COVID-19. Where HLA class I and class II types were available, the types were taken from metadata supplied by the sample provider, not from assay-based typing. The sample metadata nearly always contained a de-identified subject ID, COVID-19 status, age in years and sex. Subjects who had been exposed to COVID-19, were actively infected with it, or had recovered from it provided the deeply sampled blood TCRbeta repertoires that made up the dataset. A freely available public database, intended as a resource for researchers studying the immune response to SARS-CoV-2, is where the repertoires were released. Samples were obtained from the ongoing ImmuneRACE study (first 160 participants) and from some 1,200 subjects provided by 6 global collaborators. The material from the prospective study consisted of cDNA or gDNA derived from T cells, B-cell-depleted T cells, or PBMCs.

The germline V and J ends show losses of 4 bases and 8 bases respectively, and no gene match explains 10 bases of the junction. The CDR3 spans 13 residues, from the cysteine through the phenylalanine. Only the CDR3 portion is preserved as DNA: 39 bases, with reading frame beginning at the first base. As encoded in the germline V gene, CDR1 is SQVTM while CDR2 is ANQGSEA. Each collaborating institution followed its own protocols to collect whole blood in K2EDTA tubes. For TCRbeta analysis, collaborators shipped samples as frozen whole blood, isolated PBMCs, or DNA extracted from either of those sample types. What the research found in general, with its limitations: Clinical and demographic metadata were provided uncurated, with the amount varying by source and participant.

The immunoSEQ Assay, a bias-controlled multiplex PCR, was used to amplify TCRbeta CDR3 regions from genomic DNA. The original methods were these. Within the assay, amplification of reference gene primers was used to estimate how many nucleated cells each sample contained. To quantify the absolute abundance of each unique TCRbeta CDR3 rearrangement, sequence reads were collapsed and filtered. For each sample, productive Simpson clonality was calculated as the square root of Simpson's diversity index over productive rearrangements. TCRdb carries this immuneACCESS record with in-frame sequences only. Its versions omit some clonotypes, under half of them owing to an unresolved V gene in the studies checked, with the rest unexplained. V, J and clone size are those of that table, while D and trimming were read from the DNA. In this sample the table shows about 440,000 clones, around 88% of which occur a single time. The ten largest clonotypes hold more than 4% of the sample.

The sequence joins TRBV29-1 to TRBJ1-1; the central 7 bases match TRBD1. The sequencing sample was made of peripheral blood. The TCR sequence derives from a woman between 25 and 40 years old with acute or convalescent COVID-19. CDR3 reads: CSVVRTGPREAFF. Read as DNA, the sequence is TGCAGCGTTGTCCGGACAGGTCCAAGGGAAGCTTTCTTT. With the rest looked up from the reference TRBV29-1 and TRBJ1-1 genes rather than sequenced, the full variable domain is SAVISQKPSRDICQRGTSLTIQCQVDSQVTMMFWYRQQPGQSLTLIATANQGSEATYESGFVIDKFPISRPNLTFSTLTVSNMSPEDSSIYLCSVVRTGPREAFFGQGTRLTVV.